The 8 T cell receptor beta chains in this list originate from one sample, sequenced in a study of blood T cell repertoires in COVID-19. The data were produced by immunoSEQ multiplex PCR, yet TCRdb's version contains in-frame clones alone and is incomplete. The sample has about 33,000 clones, 85% to 90% seen once. The sequenced sample was peripheral blood. The receptors here all came from a human donor in a cohort sampled during active COVID-19.

This chain links TRBV18 with TRBJ2-7; 8 bases align to TRBD1. V shed 8 bases and J 4 bases; nucleotides not matched to a gene: 7. The CDR3 loop spans 13 amino acids. The V gene's germline CDR1 is KGHSH and CDR2 LQKENI. As DNA, the CDR3 is TGTGCCAGCAAAGGACAGGGTGGGTACGAGCAGTACTTC. Protein: CASKGQGGYEQYF.

The chain combines TRBV19 with TRBJ2-1; 7 positions agree with TRBD2. The germline V gene encodes CDR1 LNHDA and CDR2 SQIVND (reference sequence). The CDR3 consists of 15 residues. The trim removed 1 base at V and 9 bases at J, leaving 9 bases unmatched. CDR3 amino acids: CASSIVLASVREQFF. As DNA, the CDR3 is TGTGCCAGTAGTATAGTACTAGCGAGTGTTCGTGAGCAGTTCTTC.

The J gene is TRBJ1-2, the V gene TRBV7-9; 7 nucleotides match TRBD1. The V gene's germline CDR1 is SEHNR and CDR2 FQNEAQ (reference sequence). Trimming removed 6 bases from V and 5 bases from J; junction bases left unmatched: 9. This CDR3 is 14 amino acids long. CDR3 sequence reads: CASSPDREGYGYTF. Written as DNA, the CDR3 is TGTGCCAGCAGTCCTGACAGGGAAGGTTATGGCTACACCTTC.

The genes are TRBV21-1 and TRBJ2-5; the D call in the table, TRBD2, was not verified against the DNA. TRBV21-1 is designated a pseudogene. This CDR3 has 19 amino acids. The CDR3 DNA reads as TGTGCCAGCAGCAAATCACCCAAGTCCGGGAGAGAGTCGCGGGAGACCCAGTACTTC. Protein product: CASSKSPKSGRESRETQYF.

This chain connects TRBV5-1 to TRBJ2-7; 11 nucleotides align to TRBD2. The CDR3 length is 15 residues. Germline CDR1 SGHRS, CDR2 YFSETQ. V trimming: 1 base; J trimming: 3 bases; junction bases outside the gene matches: 3. The CDR3 region has the DNA TGCGCCAGCAGCTTGTGGCTAGCGGGAGGCTACGAGCAGTACTTC. Translated: CASSLWLAGGYEQYF.

The genes are TRBV20-1 and TRBJ2-3, with unresolved D. CDR1 and CDR2 from the germline V gene are DFQATT and SNEGSKA (reference sequence). There are 11 residues in the CDR3. V lost 4 bases to trimming and J lost 0 bases, with 2 bases between them. The CDR3 protein is CSATSTDTQYF. The CDR3 DNA sequence: TGCAGTGCTACTAGCACAGATACGCAGTATTTT.

The gene calls are TRBV27 and TRBJ2-7; D gene uncertain. Germline CDR1 is MNHEY and CDR2 is SMNVEV (reference sequence). V lost 3 bases, J lost 3 bases, and 3 bases lay in between. This CDR3 is built from 11 residues. The CDR3 DNA is TGTGCCAGCAGTTTCGGCTACGAGCAGTACTTC. Translating gives CASSFGYEQYF.

Remarks on this clone: Germline and junction disagree at one end, which may indicate a read error. J is TRBJ1-1 and V is TRBV18; tentative D call: TRBD1 (5 bases). The length of the CDR3 is 13 residues. Germline loops: CDR1 KGHSH, CDR2 LQKENI. Here the CDR3 DNA reads TGTGCCAGCCCACCACAGGAGGGGACTGAAGCTTTCTTT. It translates to CASPPQEGTEAFF.